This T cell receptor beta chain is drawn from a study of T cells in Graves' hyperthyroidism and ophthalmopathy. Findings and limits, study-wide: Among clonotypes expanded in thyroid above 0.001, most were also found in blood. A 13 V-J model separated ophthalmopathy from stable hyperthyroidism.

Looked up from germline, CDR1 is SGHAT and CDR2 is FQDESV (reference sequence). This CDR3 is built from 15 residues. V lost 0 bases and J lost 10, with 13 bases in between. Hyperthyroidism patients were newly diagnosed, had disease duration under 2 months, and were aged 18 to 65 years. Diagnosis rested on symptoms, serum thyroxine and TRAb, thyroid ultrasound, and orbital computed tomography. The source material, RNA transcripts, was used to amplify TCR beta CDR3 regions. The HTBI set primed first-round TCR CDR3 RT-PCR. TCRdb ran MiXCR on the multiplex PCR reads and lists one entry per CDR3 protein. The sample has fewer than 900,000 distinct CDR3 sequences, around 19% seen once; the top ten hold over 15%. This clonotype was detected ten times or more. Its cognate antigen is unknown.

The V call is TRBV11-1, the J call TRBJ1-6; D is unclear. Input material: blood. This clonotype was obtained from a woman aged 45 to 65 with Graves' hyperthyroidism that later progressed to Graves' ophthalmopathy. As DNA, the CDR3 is TGTGCCAGCAGCTTAGCCCCGGCAGCGGGATCACCCCTCCACTTT. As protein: CASSLAPAAGSPLHF.